A single sample gave rise to the 20 T cell receptor beta chains below, sequenced in a study of shared clonotypes between healthy human individuals. The protocol was immunoSEQ multiplex PCR, while the TCRdb copy is restricted to in-frame clones and leaves out a portion. This sample has about 2.4 million clones, with 80% to 95% found just once. The sample was naive CD4+ T cells from PBMCs. Indicated subset: CD45RA+ positively selected. These receptors originate from a man younger than 35 in good health. Some clones in this sample may be carry-over from other donors' samples.

The chain has TRBV29-1 and TRBJ1-5, with D unclear. The CDR3 runs to 13 residues. Germline V gene data show CDR1 as SQVTM and CDR2 as ANQGSEA. V shed 5 bases and J shed 0 bases, with 8 bases lying between them. CDR3 nucleotide sequence: TGCAGCGTTAAGTTTAATAGCAATCAGCCCCAGCATTTT. Protein product: CSVKFNSNQPQHF. Using reference TRBV29-1 and TRBJ1-5 for the parts outside the CDR3, the full variable domain is SAVISQKPSRDICQRGTSLTIQCQVDSQVTMMFWYRQQPGQSLTLIATANQGSEATYESGFVIDKFPISRPNLTFSTLTVSNMSPEDSSIYLCSVKFNSNQPQHFGDGTRLSIL.

This rearrangement joins TRBV9 to TRBJ2-2; no definite D call. The CDR3 runs to 12 residues. Trimming shortened V by 2 bases and J by 6 bases, and 5 bases separated the two germline ends. Germline V lookup: CDR1 SGDLS, CDR2 YYNGEE. CDR3 loop: CASSVAAGELFF. The DNA for the CDR3 is TGTGCCAGCAGCGTGGCGGCCGGGGAGCTGTTTTTT.

In regard to this clone: In this CDR3 the conserved last residue, phenylalanine or tryptophan, is missing, so a read error is likely. The DNA is left out, because the CDR3 cannot be placed on it with certainty; the CDR3 is given as TCRdb lists it. The rearrangement joins TRBV27 to TRBJ2-7; the table calls TRBD2, which could not be checked here. The CDR3 is made up of 12 amino acids, end residues included. Germline lookup yields CDR1 MNHEY and CDR2 SMNVEV (reference sequence). This chain's CDR3 is CASSLSGASGST.

The V gene is TRBV5-1, the J gene TRBJ2-1, with a tentative D call TRBD2 (6 bases). The germline V and J ends were trimmed by 3 bases and 0 bases, with 13 bases remaining between them. The CDR3 totals 16 residues. Germline lookup yields CDR1 SGHRS and CDR2 YFSETQ. The CDR3 here is CASSSGAGSSYNEQFF. CDR3 DNA sequence: TGCGCCAGCAGCTCAGGAGCGGGTAGCTCCTACAATGAGCAGTTCTTC.

The chain uses TRBV19 and TRBJ2-2, with D unclear. From germline, CDR1 is LNHDA and CDR2 SQIVND (reference sequence). Trimming cost V 7 bases and J 7 bases, with 19 bases left between them. The CDR3 sequence is 15 residues long. CDR3 DNA: TGTGCCAGTACCGACCCGGGCAGGCGAAGCGGGGAGCTGTTTTTT. This translates into CASTDPGRRSGELFF.

The chain has TRBV6-1 and TRBJ2-3; 9 bases fit TRBD1. V lost 6 bases and J lost 4; bases outside the gene matches: 5. The length of the CDR3 is 14 residues. The germline V gene has CDR1 MNHNS and CDR2 SASEGT. CDR3 loop: CASRGTGKSDTQYF. The CDR3 DNA follows: TGTGCCAGCAGGGGGACAGGGAAATCAGATACGCAGTATTTT.

This clone was counted once. CDR3 in DNA: TGTGCCAGCAGCCTAGGACTAGCGGGGGTCAATGAGCAGTTCTTC. It encodes CASSLGLAGVNEQFF. The chain combines TRBV4-2 with TRBJ2-1, with TRBD2 matching over 13 bases. The V gene's germline CDR1 is LGHNA and CDR2 YNFKEQ. CDR3 size: 15 residues. Trimming took 4 bases from V and 6 from J; bases not matched to a gene: 3.

CDR3: CASSGQVYSGNTIYF. In DNA form, the CDR3 reads TGTGCCAGCAGCGGACAGGTTTACTCTGGAAACACCATATATTTT. J is TRBJ1-3 and V is TRBV9; D possibly corresponds to TRBD1 (6 bases). Between the trimmed V and J ends, which lost 3 bases and 0 bases, there was a span of 10 bases. Germline CDR1 and CDR2: SGDLS and YYNGEE. CDR3 length: 15 amino acids.

This clone was detected once. The chain has TRBV28 and TRBJ2-7, with D unclear. Trimming left V 3 bases short and J 6 bases short, with 18 bases between. CDR3 length: 15 residues. Germline-derived CDR1 and CDR2 are MDHEN and SYDVKM. CDR3 amino acids: CASSFTLLQYGEQYF. The CDR3 DNA reads TGTGCCAGCAGTTTTACCCTCTTACAGTATGGCGAGCAGTACTTC.

This clone turned up a few times. The rearrangement links TRBV7-8 to TRBJ1-1; D is ambiguous. V lost 3 bases, J lost 11 bases, and 10 bases lay in between. Germline loops: CDR1 SGHVS, CDR2 FQNEAQ. This CDR3 is built from 11 residues. The CDR3 is CASSFQSTAFF. The CDR3 DNA is TGTGCCAGCAGCTTCCAGAGTACGGCTTTCTTT.

This clone was detected only a few times. The chain employs TRBV4-1 and TRBJ1-2; a weak D match, TRBD1 (6 bases). Germline-derived CDR1 and CDR2 are MGHRA and YSYEKL. The V end lost 1 base, the J end lost 7 bases, and 10 bases lay between the germline ends. CDR3 length: 13 residues. CDR3 nucleotides: TGCGCCAGCAGCCAAGTAACAGGGCTTGGCTACACCTTC. This sequence encodes CASSQVTGLGYTF.

CDR3 loop: CASSQGSQRGLAKNIQYF. The DNA of the CDR3 is TGCGCCAGCAGCCAAGGGAGCCAGCGAGGACTAGCCAAAAACATTCAGTACTTC. This sequence joins TRBV4-1 and TRBJ2-4; possibly TRBD2 for D (5 bases). CDR1 MGHRA and CDR2 YSYEKL come from the germline V gene. This CDR3 has 18 residues. The ends were cut back, 1 base at V and 0 bases at J, with 16 bases in the middle.

The rearrangement joins TRBV18 to TRBJ2-7; weak D call: TRBD1 (6 bases). Trimming pared 8 bases from V and 1 base from J, leaving 15 bases between. The CDR3 runs to 14 residues. Germline loops: CDR1 KGHSH, CDR2 LQKENI. CDR3 loop: CASLATGLSYEQYF. For the CDR3, the DNA is TGTGCCAGCCTCGCGACAGGACTTTCCTACGAGCAGTACTTC.

This clone was recorded once. The sample contains more than one DNA sequence encoding this CDR3. The genes are TRBV9 and TRBJ2-5; no firm D call. The germline gives CDR1 SGDLS, CDR2 YYNGEE. CDR3 length: 13 residues. V dropped 0 bases and J dropped 2 bases, with 5 bases sitting between them. The CDR3 is CASSVVEQETQYF. The CDR3 bases are TGTGCCAGCAGCGTAGTCGAGCAAGAGACCCAGTACTTC. Together with reference TRBV9 and TRBJ2-5, the CDR3 gives the full variable domain: DSGVTQTPKHLITATGQRVTLRCSPRSGDLSVYWYQQSLDQGLQFLIQYYNGEERAKGNILERFSAQQFPDLHSELNLSSLELGDSALYFCASSVVEQETQYFGPGTRLLVL.

V is TRBV5-4 and J is TRBJ2-3; 14 bases fit TRBD2. This CDR3 region has 19 residues. With V trimmed by 3 bases and J by 6 bases, 15 bases remained unmatched. The germline gives CDR1 SGHNT, CDR2 YYREEE (reference sequence). The CDR3 region has the DNA TGTGCCAGCAGCTCGGGTGGACTAGCGGGAGGTCAGCCTCTGGATACGCAGTATTTT. Translation gives CASSSGGLAGGQPLDTQYF.

The chain combines TRBV18 with TRBJ2-5; D not certain. Germline loops: CDR1 KGHSH, CDR2 LQKENI. The CDR3 has 18 residues. Trimming cost V 2 bases and J 3 bases, with 22 bases left between them. The CDR3 here is CASSPSLGNPMAEETQYF. The CDR3 nucleotides are TGTGCCAGCTCACCAAGTCTGGGGAACCCGATGGCCGAAGAGACCCAGTACTTC.

This chain joins TRBV7-2 and TRBJ2-1; D gene uncertain. The CDR3 contains 15 residues. V lost 0 bases to trimming and J lost 0 bases, with 6 bases between them. CDR1 SGHTA and CDR2 FQGNSA come from the germline V gene. The CDR3 protein is CASSLADTSYNEQFF. The CDR3 DNA is TGTGCCAGCAGCTTAGCCGACACCTCCTACAATGAGCAGTTCTTC.

V gene TRBV9 combines with J gene TRBJ2-1; no clear D. The V and J ends lost 0 bases and 9 bases respectively, with 13 bases between them. Germline CDR1 and CDR2: SGDLS and YYNGEE. The CDR3 contains 14 residues. CDR3 protein: CASSVVAGTPEQFF. In nucleotides, the CDR3 is TGTGCCAGCAGCGTAGTGGCAGGTACTCCTGAGCAGTTCTTC.

This sequence joins TRBV30 and TRBJ1-3, with no clear D. The V end lost 3 bases, the J end lost 5 bases, and 11 bases lay between the germline ends. Germline CDR1 GTSNPN, CDR2 SVGIG (reference sequence). The CDR3 length is 13 residues. The CDR3 here is CAWRPTGRNTIYF. The DNA of the CDR3 is TGTGCCTGGAGGCCCACGGGGAGAAACACCATATATTTT. The entire variable domain, with the rest obtained from reference TRBV30 and TRBJ1-3, is as follows: SQTIHQWPATLVQPVGSPLSLECTVEGTSNPNLYWYRQAAGRGLQLLFYSVGIGQISSEVPQNLSASRPQDRQFILSSKKLLLSDSGFYLCAWRPTGRNTIYFGEGSWLTVV.

As DNA, the CDR3 is TGTGCCAGCAGTTATAGTCTTGGCAATCAGCCCCAGCATTTT. It translates to CASSYSLGNQPQHF. The V and J genes are TRBV6-5 and TRBJ1-5; D remains unclear. The CDR3 is 14 amino acids. From germline, CDR1 is MNHEY and CDR2 SVGAGI. Trimming took 3 bases from V and 2 from J, leaving 8 bases between them.